This T cell receptor beta chain was captured by sequencing in a study of shared T cell receptors in the human thymus. The table lists this clone with a few counts. TCRdb's copy holds only in-frame clones and misses some; the assay was immunoSEQ multiplex PCR. The sample records hundreds of thousands of clones, 78% being singletons. The CDR3 spans 13 residues. Germline V gives CDR1 MNHNS, CDR2 SASEGT. V dropped 6 bases and J dropped 3; count of bases not matched to a gene: 5. This sample was shared with a second study, whose subject was human thymus T cells.

The source material was thymocytes. The chain uses TRBV6-1 and TRBJ2-7, with 7 positions matching TRBD1. This sequence originates from a boy under three years old with a congenital heart defect. In nucleotides, the CDR3 is TGTGCCAGCAGATGCCGGGACAGCTACGAGCAGTACTTC. It yields the protein CASRCRDSYEQYF.